This T cell receptor beta chain was profiled in a study of T cells in Graves' hyperthyroidism and ophthalmopathy (dated by TCRdb to the late 2010s). For context, the study as a whole: Peripheral blood samples were taken at the time of initial diagnosis, prior to any treatment. To identify TCR V-J signatures that set the groups apart, the researchers used a discovery cohort of about a hundred patients, made up of 43 with Graves' ophthalmopathy and 55 to 65 with stable Graves' hyperthyroidism. An independent validation cohort of under 20 hyperthyroidism patients and approximately 16 patients who later progressed to ophthalmopathy tested prospective prediction of ophthalmopathy. Once sampling was done, hyperthyroidism patients were given methimazole at a starting dose of 30 mg daily, whereas ophthalmopathy patients were given high-dose intravenous methylprednisolone. For training and testing, the 100 or so patients in the discovery cohort were randomly divided in a 7:3 ratio. TCR Vbeta CDR3 sequencing of some 140 peripheral blood samples (about 45 ophthalmopathy, 75 to 85 hyperthyroidism and roughly 17 progressor patients) is reported in the paper. In several Graves' hyperthyroidism patients, the study also compared T-cell repertoires from thyroid tissue with T-cell repertoires from blood.

Reading the germline V gene gives CDR1 SGHAT and CDR2 FQNNGV. At the junction V is shortened by 3 bases and J by 1 base, with 6 bases in between. The CDR3, cysteine through phenylalanine, is 13 amino acids long. Only the CDR3 DNA stays, 39 bases, in frame from base 1. The TCR beta CDR3 regions were amplified from the RNA transcripts. For the first round of RT-PCR on the TCR CDR3, the HTBI primer set was used together with the Qiagen OneStep RT-PCR kit. Libraries were constructed in a second round of multiplex PCR, after which size selection and purification were performed. Sequencing of the libraries was done on an Illumina HiSeq2000 using paired-end 100 bp reads. Per the original workflow: Raw data were processed with SOAPnuke, discarding reads with adapters, uncalled bases, mean Phred below 15, or no exact constant-primer or identifier match. High-quality paired reads were merged using COPE v1.2.5, and each unique nucleotide sequence was defined as a clonotype. Clonotypes were aligned to IMGT TRBV, TRBD and TRBJ reference segments using MiTCR v1.1. The analysis included only V-J combinations with a frequency above 0.0001, which together covered more than 99% of the repertoires. A TCS score was defined as the ratio of F50 (clonal expansion) to E x V (chaos), with BLOSUM62-based TCRdist applied between CDR3 peptides within each V-J. Welch's t-statistics and random forest reduced roughly 530 V-J features to 10 to 15, which were used in a naive Bayes classifier (R e1071). In TCRdb, the public reads were trimmed at Q25 with fastp and aligned with MiXCR, with productive beta chains retained. For every CDR3 protein sequence, its rows merge into one entry that carries the most common genes and DNA. TCRdb's processing, not the study's, gives the V and J calls here. This sample gives about 500,000 distinct CDR3 sequences in total; 16% of them show up just once. About 17% of the sample belongs to the ten largest clones.

A patient counted as having stable Graves' hyperthyroidism if no progression to ophthalmopathy occurred over 18 months of follow-up. The hyperthyroidism patients were between 18 and 65 years old and newly diagnosed, with a disease duration of less than 2 months. Any patient with an uncontrolled infection, another autoimmune disease, pregnancy or lactation was excluded. Diagnoses were based on clinical symptoms, serum thyroxine and TRAb, thyroid ultrasound and orbital computed tomography. Ficoll-Paque density gradient centrifugation was used to isolate PBMCs from around 10 ml of fresh peripheral blood. Total RNA was extracted with Trizol reagent, and quality was checked on an Agilent 2100 Bioanalyzer. This clonotype was recorded many times. What antigen it recognizes has not been identified. Base-call qualities are not available, and no considerably larger clone is one nucleotide away. Findings and caveats that apply to the study as a whole: Most expanded thyroid clonotypes (frequency above 0.001) were also detected in blood, a finding suggesting that blood repertoires may reflect thyroid immune responses. In validation, the model predicted progression to ophthalmopathy with around 71% sensitivity and roughly 72% specificity, a median of about 6 months before onset. In cross-validation, a model built on a 13 V-J signature told ophthalmopathy apart from stable hyperthyroidism with roughly 87% sensitivity and about 81% specificity, and in testing the same model reached 80%/75%. No statistical method was used to fix the sample size in advance, and group allocation was not hidden from the investigators.

Material for sequencing was blood. This sequence uses TRBV11-2 and TRBJ1-1, with no confident D gene call. The source is a woman younger than 30 with Graves' hyperthyroidism. Here the CDR3 is given as CASSFTPNTEAFF. DNA sequence: TGTGCCAGCAGCTTCACACCGAACACTGAAGCTTTCTTT.